Given below is one TCR beta chain in context. Its antigen is not identified. These data originate in a study of cytomegalovirus exposure and HLA in healthy donors. A multiplex PCR was run with 60 Vbeta primers and 13 Jbeta primers. The method was immunoSEQ multiplex PCR; TCRdb's version includes in-frame clones alone and lacks a portion of them. The sample has 150,000 to 200,000 clones; just over 75% are singletons. Unmatched junction bases numbered 15, after V lost 7 bases and J lost 4 bases. The CDR3 has 16 residues. Germline V gene lookup returns CDR1 SQVTM and CDR2 ANQGSEA. Study-level results: In terms of immune exposure information, only CMV serostatus was available. Evidence from a later analysis indicated that most CMV-associated TCR beta chains looked HLA-restricted. Whilst most TCR sequences proved rare, a subset of public TCRs occurred across many donors.

Sequencing used PBMCs. This chain connects TRBV29-1 to TRBJ2-1; TRBD2 aligns across 8 bases. The TCR comes from a man aged 40-49 years in good health and CMV-seronegative. The CDR3 sequence: CSAQDRGRSVYNEQFF. For the CDR3, the DNA is TGCAGCGCTCAGGATCGCGGGAGGTCCGTTTACAATGAGCAGTTCTTC.